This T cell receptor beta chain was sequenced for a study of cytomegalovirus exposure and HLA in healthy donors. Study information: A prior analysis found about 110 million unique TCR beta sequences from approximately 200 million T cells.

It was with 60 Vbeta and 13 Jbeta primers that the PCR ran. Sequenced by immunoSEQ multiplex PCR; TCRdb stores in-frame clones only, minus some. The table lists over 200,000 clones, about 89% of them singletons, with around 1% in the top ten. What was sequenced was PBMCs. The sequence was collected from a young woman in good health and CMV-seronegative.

The CDR3 spells CASSFSRVAYNEQFF. The CDR3 bases are TGTGCCAGCAGCTTTTCCAGGGTGGCCTACAATGAGCAGTTCTTC. The chain couples TRBV11-2 to TRBJ2-1; D is possibly TRBD1 (5 bases). CDR3 length: 15 residues. V gave up 3 bases and J gave up 2 bases, with 11 bases separating them. Germline V gene data show CDR1 as SGHAT and CDR2 as FQNNGV.